This paragraph reports one TCR beta chain. This specimen comes from a study of blood T cell repertoires in COVID-19. Participant ages covered roughly 18 to 89 years across 24 US areas. In Cohort 3, a recovered donor had either two negative PCRs, clearance, or symptom resolution. The CDR3 totals 15 residues. V shed 5 bases, J shed 7 bases, and the junction held 15 bases outside the gene matches. The germline V gene has CDR1 GTSNPN and CDR2 SVGIG (reference sequence). Authors' methods: Amplifying reference gene primers gave estimates of nucleated cell counts. TCRdb keeps only in-frame clones here, not all; method: immunoSEQ multiplex PCR. D and trimming come from the DNA, and the V and J calls and clone size come from that table. The repertoire has a few hundred thousand clones, 89% of them found once; the top ten carry under 2.5%.

V gene TRBV30 combines with J gene TRBJ1-2; TRBD1 matches at 8 bases. The material sequenced was PBMCs or T cells enriched from blood (not recorded which). This receptor was taken from a woman aged 60 to 75 who had recovered from COVID-19. The CDR3 here is CAWGRQGLPWGGYTF. CDR3 bases: TGTGCCTGGGGGCGACAGGGGCTGCCATGGGGTGGCTACACCTTC.